These 8 T cell receptor beta chains were sequenced from one sample in a study of blood T cells in healthy people across ages. Next came a second PCR, run for about 7 to 12 cycles, which used a sample-barcoded 5' primer along with a J-beta primer mix. TCRdb reprocessed the 5' RACE reads via MiXCR and lists one record per CDR3 protein. This table holds 700,000 to 850,000 distinct CDR3 sequences, less than 70% found once. The specimen was blood. Receptor source: an elderly man in good health.

This chain connects TRBV12-3 or TRBV12-4 to TRBJ2-7; TRBD2 agrees at 11 bases. This CDR3 has 15 amino acids. V gave up 3 bases and J gave up 4 bases; unmatched junction bases: 5. In nucleotides, the CDR3 is TGTGCCAGCAGTTTTAGGACTAGCGGGCCTTACGAGCAGTACTTC. Protein sequence: CASSFRTSGPYEQYF.

This clonotype occurred a few times. V is TRBV6-1 and J is TRBJ2-1; 11 bases fit TRBD1. The CDR3 totals 16 residues. From germline, CDR1 is MNHNS and CDR2 SASEGT. V lost 7 bases, J lost 7 bases, and 12 bases stayed unmatched. This chain's CDR3 is CASTAPGQGARNEQFF. DNA for the CDR3: TGTGCCAGCACGGCCCCCGGACAGGGGGCTCGGAATGAGCAGTTCTTC.

The sample holds many counts of this clonotype. The V call is TRBV14, the J call TRBJ1-1; D is undetermined. V lost 4 bases to trimming and J lost 0 bases, with 3 bases between them. The CDR3 has 12 amino acids. In germline, CDR1 is SGHDN, CDR2 FVKESK. The CDR3 region is CASSRLNTEAFF. The CDR3 nucleotides read TGTGCCAGCAGCCGGTTGAACACTGAAGCTTTCTTT. The variable domain in full, with the rest retrieved from reference TRBV14 and TRBJ1-1, is EAGVTQFPSHSVIEKGQTVTLRCDPISGHDNLYWYRRVMGKEIKFLLHFVKESKQDESGMPNNRFLAERTGGTYSTLKVQPAELEDSGVYFCASSRLNTEAFFGQGTRLTVV.

The rearrangement joins TRBV20-1 to TRBJ2-7, with 11 bases identical to TRBD2. This CDR3 comprises 14 residues. The V gene's germline CDR1 is DFQATT and CDR2 SNEGSKA (reference sequence). With 5 bases clipped from V and 4 bases from J, the junction kept 7 bases outside the gene matches. The CDR3 bases are TGCAGTGCTGGATCACTAGCGGGAGTATACGAGCAGTACTTC. Translating gives CSAGSLAGVYEQYF.

The chain joins TRBV12-3 or TRBV12-4 to TRBJ2-4, with 10 nucleotides matching TRBD1. CDR3 length: 17 residues. J was trimmed by 0 bases and V by 7 bases; bases with no gene match: 9. As DNA, the CDR3 is TGTGCCAGCATCTCCGGGACAGGGGCCATAGCCAAAAACATTCAGTACTTC. This encodes CASISGTGAIAKNIQYF.

This chain connects TRBV28 to TRBJ1-1; D is unresolved. This CDR3 region has 10 residues. The germline CDR1 and CDR2 sequences are MDHEN and SYDVKM. Trimming pared 5 bases from V and 11 bases from J, leaving 9 bases between. The chain's CDR3 is CASSPPPAFF. In DNA form, the CDR3 reads TGTGCCAGCAGTCCGCCCCCGGCTTTCTTT. Filled out from reference TRBV28 and TRBJ1-1, the complete variable domain reads DVKVTQSSRYLVKRTGEKVFLECVQDMDHENMFWYRQDPGLGLRLIYFSYDVKMKEKGDIPEGYSVSREKKERFSLILESASTNQTSMYLCASSPPPAFFGQGTRLTVV.

The rearrangement links TRBV30 to TRBJ2-2; D is unclear. Looked up from germline, CDR1 is GTSNPN and CDR2 is SVGIG (reference sequence). The V and J ends lost 4 bases and 3 bases respectively, with 3 bases between them. The CDR3 spans 11 residues. In nucleotides, the CDR3 is TGTGCCTGGAAATACACCGGGGAGCTGTTTTTT. Its translation: CAWKYTGELFF.

The V call is TRBV18, the J call TRBJ2-1; 10 nucleotides match TRBD2. Germline V gene lookup returns CDR1 KGHSH and CDR2 LQKENI. The CDR3 totals 14 residues. Losses at the gene ends were 3 bases for V and 7 bases for J; bases not matched to a gene: 3. The chain's CDR3 is CASSPTSGKNEQFF. CDR3 sequence (DNA): TGTGCCAGCTCACCTACTAGCGGGAAGAATGAGCAGTTCTTC.